These 4 T cell receptor beta chains came from one sample sequenced in a study of blood T cell repertoires in COVID-19. Repertoires were generated with immunoSEQ multiplex PCR, while TCRdb's copy carries only in-frame clones and drops some. The sample yields a few hundred thousand clones, 82% seen once. The sequencing input was peripheral blood. These receptors all stem from a woman aged 18 to 35 with acute or convalescent COVID-19.

J is TRBJ2-3 and V is TRBV14; perhaps TRBD1 as D (5 bases). The germline V gene encodes CDR1 SGHDN and CDR2 FVKESK. CDR3 length: 13 residues. V gave up 3 bases and J gave up 7 bases, with 11 bases separating them. The CDR3 DNA reads TGTGCCAGCAGCCAGGACAATCTACATACGCAGTATTTT. Amino acids: CASSQDNLHTQYF.

The rearrangement uses TRBV7-9 and TRBJ2-7; 8 nucleotides match TRBD1. The CDR3 extends over 17 amino acids. Unmatched junction bases numbered 12, after V lost 5 bases and J lost 0 bases. Germline loops: CDR1 SEHNR, CDR2 FQNEAQ (reference sequence). CDR3 bases: TGTGCCAGCAGCCCCCAGGGGGCCCTTCTACTCTCCTACGAGCAGTACTTC. This encodes CASSPQGALLLSYEQYF.

The V gene is TRBV11-2, the J gene TRBJ2-7; TRBD2 is a possible D gene (6 bases). In germline, CDR1 is SGHAT, CDR2 FQNNGV. This CDR3 is 15 amino acids long. Trimming removed 2 bases at V and 5 bases at J, with 16 bases between. In DNA form, the CDR3 reads TGTGCCAGCAGCTTATTATTACGGGGGAGTGACGAGCAGTACTTC. Amino acid sequence: CASSLLLRGSDEQYF. Supplemented by reference TRBV11-2 and TRBJ2-7, the full variable domain reads EAGVAQSPRYKIIEKRQSVAFWCNPISGHATLYWYQQILGQGPKLLIQFQNNGVVDDSQLPKDRFSAERLKGVDSTLKIQPAKLEDSAVYLCASSLLLRGSDEQYFGPGTRLTVT.

The V call is TRBV5-6, the J call TRBJ2-2; D gene ambiguous. V was shortened by 2 bases and J by 1 base, with 6 bases between the two germline ends. The CDR3 extends over 14 amino acids. From germline, CDR1 is SGHDT and CDR2 YYEEEE. CDR3 coding DNA: TGTGCCAGCAGCTTCCCGTGGAACACCGGGGAGCTGTTTTTT. It specifies CASSFPWNTGELFF. The whole variable domain, remainder taken from reference TRBV5-6 and TRBJ2-2, is DAGVTQSPTHLIKTRGQQVTLRCSPKSGHDTVSWYQQALGQGPQFIFQYYEEEERQRGNFPDRFSGHQFPNYSSELNVNALLLGDSALYLCASSFPWNTGELFFGEGSRLTVL.